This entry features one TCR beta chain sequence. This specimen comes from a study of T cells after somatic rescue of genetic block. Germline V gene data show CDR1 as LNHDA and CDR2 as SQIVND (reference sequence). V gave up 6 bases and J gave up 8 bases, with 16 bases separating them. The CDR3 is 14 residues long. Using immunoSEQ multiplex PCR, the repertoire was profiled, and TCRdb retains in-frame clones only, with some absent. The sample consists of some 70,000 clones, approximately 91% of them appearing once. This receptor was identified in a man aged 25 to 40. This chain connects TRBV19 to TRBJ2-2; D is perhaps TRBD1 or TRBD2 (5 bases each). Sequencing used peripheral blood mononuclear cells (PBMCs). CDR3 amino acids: CASRVGTWTGELFF. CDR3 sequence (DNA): TGTGCCAGTAGGGTCGGGACGTGGACGGGGGAGCTGTTTTTT.